This TCR beta chain emerged from a study of blood T cell repertoires in COVID-19. Profiled with immunoSEQ multiplex PCR; TCRdb holds only in-frame clones, not every one. The sample shows around 370,000 clones, around nine tenths of them seen only once. The ends lost 3 bases at V and 1 base at J; junction bases unmatched: 3. CDR3 size: 15 residues. The germline V gene encodes CDR1 SGHRS and CDR2 YFSETQ. Sequencing was carried out using peripheral blood. The rearrangement links TRBV5-1 to TRBJ2-2, with 7 bases aligning to TRBD1. This TCR derives from a woman aged 18-35 years who had recovered from COVID-19. CDR3: CASSSTGQNTGELFF. As DNA, the CDR3 is TGCGCCAGCAGCTCGACAGGGCAGAACACCGGGGAGCTGTTTTTT. Full variable domain (rest looked up from reference TRBV5-1 and TRBJ2-2): KAGVTQTPRYLIKTRGQQVTLSCSPISGHRSVSWYQQTPGQGLQFLFEYFSETQRNKGNFPGRFSGRQFSNSRSEMNVSTLELGDSALYLCASSSTGQNTGELFFGEGSRLTVL.